The entry below gives a single T cell receptor (beta chain) sequence along with its context. Produced via immunoSEQ multiplex PCR; TCRdb's table is partial and in-frame only. The sample has about 220,000 clones; around 84% are singletons. Trimming took off 7 bases at V and 7 bases at J, with 17 bases between the two ends. Per germline, CDR1 MNHEY and CDR2 SVGAGI. The CDR3 consists of 14 residues. This specimen comes from a study of blood T cell repertoires in COVID-19. V and J are TRBV6-5 and TRBJ2-4; D may be TRBD2 (5 bases). The sample consisted of peripheral blood. The TCR originated in a woman between 55 and 75 years old who had recovered from COVID-19. The CDR3 bases are TGTGCCAGCAAGCCTTTAGGGAGAGGGAACATTCAGTACTTC. Translation gives CASKPLGRGNIQYF.